This T cell receptor beta chain was identified during a study of cytomegalovirus exposure and HLA in healthy donors. V was pared by 3 bases and J by 4 bases, with 3 bases of the junction left unmatched. Germline CDR1 SGHKS, CDR2 YYEKEE (reference sequence). The CDR3 has 15 residues. Concerning this clone: Its target is unknown.

PCR involved 60 Vbeta and 13 Jbeta primers. The method was immunoSEQ multiplex PCR; TCRdb's version includes in-frame clones alone and lacks a portion of them. Its listing shows fewer than 60,000 clones. Study results and limitations: Associated with HLA alleles at 0.05 false discovery rate in a later analysis were over 15,000 TCR beta sequences. With high specificity and sensitivity, the classifier reportedly diagnosed cytomegalovirus status. Later analysis placed DRB1 highest and HLA-C lowest in TCR association rates, which differed by HLA locus.

The clonotype was recovered from a woman in her twenties or thirties in good health and CMV-seropositive. The chain joins TRBV5-5 to TRBJ2-7; 14 bases fit TRBD2. Sequenced input: PBMCs. The CDR3 sequence: CASSSGTSGSYEQYF. The CDR3 DNA reads TGTGCCAGCAGCTCGGGGACTAGCGGGAGTTACGAGCAGTACTTC.